This T cell receptor (beta chain) was captured in a study of a mutant IDH1 vaccine in newly diagnosed glioma. Study as a whole: Vaccination of patients was performed eight times, in weeks 1, 3, 5, 7, 11, 15, 19 and 23. The earlier regimen, radiotherapy, temozolomide, or both, was most often both.

On this clone itself: Its target is not known.

General study points: Whatever changes occurred in top peripheral T cell clonotypes seemed unrelated to pseudoprogression.

The CDR3 sequence is 11 residues long. The germline V gene encodes CDR1 SEHNR and CDR2 FQNEAQ (reference sequence). With 7 bases removed from V and 6 bases from J, the gap between germline ends came to 9 bases. The protocol was immunoSEQ multiplex PCR, while the TCRdb copy is restricted to in-frame clones and leaves out a portion. The table lists roughly 22,000 clones, approximately 89% of them singletons. Time point in this sample: week 11, during vaccination. Doses of 300 ug of mutant IDH1 20-mer peptide were given with topical imiquimod. The chain has TRBV7-9 and TRBJ1-1; no definite D call. The TCR was taken from a woman aged 40-49 years with glioma. The sequenced sample was PBMCs, obtained from a glioma patient whose treatment included an IDH1 peptide vaccine. The CDR3, as DNA: TGTGCCAGCAACTTGGGCCCTGAAGCTTTCTTT. It translates to CASNLGPEAFF. Combining the CDR3 with reference TRBV7-9 and TRBJ1-1 gives the whole variable domain DTGVSQNPRHKITKRGQNVTFRCDPISEHNRLYWYRQTLGQGPEFLTYFQNEAQLEKSRLLSDRFSAERPKGSFSTLEIQRTEQGDSAMYLCASNLGPEAFFGQGTRLTVV.